This TCR beta chain derives from a study of OX40 agonist ivuxolimab in advanced cancers. Study at large: Every 2 weeks, patients received ivuxolimab intravenously, dosed at 0.01 to 10 mg/kg.

Study-wide results and caveats: Dose levels from 0.1 to 3.0 mg/kg saw CD4+ and CD8+ blood T cells expand clonally by week 6. Some of the lowest clonal expansion was seen in partial responders at 0.1-3.0 mg/kg.

TCRdb's table, derived via immunoSEQ multiplex PCR, lists solely in-frame clones and lacks some. The sample records 48,000 or so clones, 80% to 85% being singletons. Remarks on this clone: The target antigen is unknown.

Sequences were derived from CD4+ or CD8+ T cells sorted from blood, sampled in a trial of the OX40 agonist ivuxolimab. The sequence derives from an adult with an advanced solid tumor such as melanoma, head and neck, liver or kidney cancer.

CDR3 region: CASSEKKGWPTDQPQHF. The DNA for the CDR3 is TGTGCCAGCAGTGAAAAAAAAGGGTGGCCAACGGATCAGCCCCAGCATTTT. V usage is TRBV6-1 and J usage is TRBJ1-5; D is undetermined. Germline CDR1 reads MNHNS; CDR2 reads SASEGT. The CDR3 consists of 17 residues. V was trimmed by 2 bases and J by 5 bases, leaving 19 bases between them.